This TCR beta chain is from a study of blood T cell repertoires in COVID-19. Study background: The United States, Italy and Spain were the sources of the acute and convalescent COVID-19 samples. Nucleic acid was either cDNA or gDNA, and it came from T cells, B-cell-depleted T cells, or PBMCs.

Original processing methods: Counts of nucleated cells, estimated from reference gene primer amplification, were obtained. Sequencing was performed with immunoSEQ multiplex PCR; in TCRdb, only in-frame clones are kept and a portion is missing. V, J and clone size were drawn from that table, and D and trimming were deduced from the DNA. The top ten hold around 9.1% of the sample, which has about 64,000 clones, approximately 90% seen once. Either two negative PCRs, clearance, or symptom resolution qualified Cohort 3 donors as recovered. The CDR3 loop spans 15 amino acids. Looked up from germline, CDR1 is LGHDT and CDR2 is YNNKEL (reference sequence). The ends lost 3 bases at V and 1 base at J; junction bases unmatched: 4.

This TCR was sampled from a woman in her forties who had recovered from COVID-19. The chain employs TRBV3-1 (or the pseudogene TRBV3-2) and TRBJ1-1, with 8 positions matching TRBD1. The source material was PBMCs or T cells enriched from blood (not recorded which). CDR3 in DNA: TGTGCCAGCAGCCAGGGGACAGGCGGGAACACTGAAGCTTTCTTT. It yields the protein CASSQGTGGNTEAFF.